Following are 5 T cell receptor beta chains from one sample sequenced in a study of beta chain features in type 1 diabetes. Reverse transcribing all isolated RNA meant expressed TCRB transcripts were sequenced. The repertoire was sequenced with immunoSEQ multiplex PCR; TCRdb's copy has only in-frame clones and lacks some. Among around 300,000 clones listed, about 11% were seen once. The sequencing sample was made of naive CD4+ T cells from blood. These receptors came from a young woman in good health.

This clone was seen a handful of times. This rearrangement joins TRBV7-3 to TRBJ2-6; possible D gene TRBD2, 5 bases. The CDR3 covers 16 residues. Germline loops: CDR1 SGHTA, CDR2 FQGTGA. The V and J ends lost 2 bases and 1 base respectively, with 9 bases between them. The CDR3 reads CASSLSGWSGANVLTF. The CDR3 DNA reads as TGTGCCAGCAGCTTATCGGGGTGGTCTGGGGCCAACGTCCTGACTTTC.

This chain's CDR3 is CASSPEALPGNEQFF. The CDR3 bases are TGTGCCAGCAGCCCGGAGGCCCTCCCGGGGAATGAGCAGTTCTTC. The chain is built from TRBV7-2 and TRBJ2-1; possibly TRBD2 for D (5 bases). Germline V CDR1 and CDR2: SGHTA, FQGNSA. This CDR3 is 15 amino acids long. Trimming pared 5 bases from V and 7 bases from J, leaving 18 bases between.

The sample holds a few counts of this clone. The chain employs TRBV5-1 and TRBJ2-1, with TRBD1 identical over 8 bases. V shed 4 bases, J shed 4 bases, and the junction held 4 bases outside the gene matches. Germline values: CDR1 SGHRS, CDR2 YFSETQ. CDR3 size: 14 residues. CDR3 sequence reads: CASSRTGTYNEQFF. DNA for the CDR3: TGCGCCAGCAGCAGGACAGGGACGTACAATGAGCAGTTCTTC.

This clone was found a few times. V is TRBV29-1 and J is TRBJ1-2; 10 bases line up with TRBD1. CDR1 is SQVTM and CDR2 is ANQGSEA in the germline V gene. This CDR3 is built from 13 residues. V lost 7 bases and J lost 7; bases outside the gene matches: 9. In nucleotides, the CDR3 is TGCAGCGCTCCGGGACAGGGGCGAGCTGGCTACACCTTC. This gives the protein CSAPGQGRAGYTF.

This clone was detected a few times. The gene calls are TRBV25-1 and TRBJ2-5, with 11 bases matching TRBD2. V lost 3 bases and J lost 1; bases outside the gene matches: 1. CDR3 size: 15 residues. Germline V lookup: CDR1 MGHDK, CDR2 SYGVNS. As DNA, the CDR3 is TGTGCCAGCAGTGAGACTAGCGGGACCCAAGAGACCCAGTACTTC. This gives the protein CASSETSGTQETQYF.